The present T cell receptor (beta chain) was sequenced within a study of blood T cell repertoires in COVID-19. Across the whole study: The United States, Italy and Spain were the sources of the acute and convalescent COVID-19 samples.

This table comes from immunoSEQ multiplex PCR, and its TCRdb copy is limited to in-frame clones, with some not included. This table holds roughly 220,000 clones, approximately 80% found once. Sequenced input: peripheral blood. This receptor was identified in an older woman who had recovered from COVID-19.

As DNA, the CDR3 is TGTGCCAGTAGTTACAGCAGGGTAGGCACAGATACGCAGTATTTT. Its translation is CASSYSRVGTDTQYF. The rearrangement joins TRBV19 to TRBJ2-3; possibly TRBD1 for D (5 bases). The CDR3 covers 15 residues. Germline assignment: CDR1 LNHDA and CDR2 SQIVND (reference sequence). Trimming left V 5 bases short and J 1 base short, with 13 bases between.